The 8 T cell receptor beta chains reported below all come from one sample, sequenced in a study of blood T cells in healthy people across ages. The second PCR ran about 6 to 12 cycles with a sample-barcoded 5' primer and J-beta primers. TCRdb passed the 5' RACE reads through MiXCR, listing each CDR3 protein once. Counted here are 500,000 to 700,000 distinct CDR3 sequences, approximately 30% occurring once; the ten biggest clones make up roughly 14%. Specimen: blood. These receptors were taken from a woman of 80 years or more in good health.

On this clonotype itself: This sequence may be a read error, since a much larger clone differs from it by one base. The genes are TRBV9 and TRBJ2-7; D call uncertain. V dropped 4 bases and J dropped 7 bases, with 21 bases sitting between them. This CDR3 has 15 amino acids. The germline V gene has CDR1 SGDLS and CDR2 YYNGEE. This CDR3 is CASSLLGFSYNEQYF. The CDR3 bases are TGTGCCAGCAGCCTCCTGGGGTTTTCCTACAATGAGCAGTACTTC.

This clonotype has a handful of counts. The chain uses TRBV12-3 or TRBV12-4 and TRBJ2-1; 8 nucleotides line up with TRBD1. The CDR3 is 18 residues long. After removal of 2 bases from V and 0 bases from J, the junction contained 9 bases not matched to a gene. CDR3 in DNA: TGTGCCAGCAGTTTAAGGTCAGGGGGCGCAAGCTCCTACAATGAGCAGTTCTTC. It is translated as CASSLRSGGASSYNEQFF.

Concerning this clonotype itself: A read error may account for a junction end that differs from germline. The CDR3 DNA follows: TGCGGTGCTAGGCGAAGCAGCTCCTACGAGCACTACTTC. This translates into CGARRSSSYEHYF. This rearrangement joins TRBV20-1 to TRBJ2-7; D is unresolved. CDR3 size: 13 residues. CDR1 is DFQATT, CDR2 SNEGSKA, per germline (reference sequence).

V gene TRBV7-9 combines with J gene TRBJ2-4; 13 bases are a match to TRBD2. TRBJ2-7 matches the DNA end more closely, so the J call is doubtful. Germline lookup yields CDR1 SEHNR and CDR2 FQNEAQ (reference sequence). This CDR3 has 15 residues. CDR3 amino acids: CASSMGLAGTREQYF. As DNA, the CDR3 is TGTGCCAGCAGCATGGGACTAGCGGGAACCCGCGAGCAGTACTTC.

The V and J genes are TRBV19 and TRBJ2-6; maybe TRBD1 (6 bases). The CDR3 loop spans 14 amino acids. The germline CDR1 and CDR2 sequences are LNHDA and SQIVND (reference sequence). V shed 10 bases and J shed 2 bases, with 12 bases lying between them. CDR3 nucleotides: TGTGCCACCGGGACAACGGCTGGGGCCAACGTCCTGACTTTC. It codes for CATGTTAGANVLTF. Using reference TRBV19 and TRBJ2-6 for the parts outside the CDR3, the full variable domain is DGGITQSPKYLFRKEGQNVTLSCEQNLNHDAMYWYRQDPGQGLRLIYYSQIVNDFQKGDIAEGYSVSREKKESFPLTVTSAQKNPTAFYLCATGTTAGANVLTFGAGSRLTVL.

This clonotype was found a few times. V is TRBV6-1 and J is TRBJ2-1; D tentatively fits TRBD1 or TRBD2 (5 bases each). The J call may not be correct, given that the DNA end is closer to TRBJ2-7. Germline-derived CDR1 and CDR2 are MNHNS and SASEGT. This CDR3 contains 16 residues. The DNA for the CDR3 is TGTGCCAGCAGTGAAGGTTCAGGGAGCCCCTACAATGAGCAGTACTTC. It specifies CASSEGSGSPYNEQYF.

This clonotype was counted many times. The CDR3 reads CSARGNYQETQYF. CDR3 DNA: TGCAGTGCCCGGGGTAATTACCAAGAGACCCAGTACTTC. V usage is TRBV20-1 and J usage is TRBJ2-5; D possibly corresponds to TRBD2 (5 bases). Germline V lookup: CDR1 DFQATT, CDR2 SNEGSKA (reference sequence). The CDR3 is 13 residues long. With 6 bases removed from V and 0 bases from J, the gap between germline ends came to 11 bases.

There are a few counts of this clonotype. The V and J genes are TRBV10-3 and TRBJ1-1, with a tentative D call TRBD1 (5 bases). CDR1 and CDR2 (germline): ENHRY, SYGVKD. The germline V and J ends were trimmed by 4 bases and 3 bases, with 15 bases remaining between them. This CDR3 contains 15 residues. The CDR3 spells CAISAGTRGDTEAFF. In DNA, the CDR3 is TGTGCCATCAGTGCAGGGACCCGAGGGGACACTGAAGCTTTCTTT.